These T cell receptor beta chains were read from a single sample in a study of T cell responses to AZD1222 COVID-19 vaccine. The method was immunoSEQ multiplex PCR; TCRdb's version includes in-frame clones alone and lacks a portion of them. The sample includes around 87,000 clones, just over 85% seen only once; the top ten take about 9.4%. The sequences come from peripheral blood, collected on day 0 of AZD1222 vaccination. These receptors all come from an adult in good health. CDR3s include the opening cysteine and the closing phenylalanine or tryptophan. Fields, in order: D gene, V gene, clone size, J gene, CDR3 protein, CDR3 DNA. The D gene is left open where the match is weak. Clone size is shown for a subset of rows, as once, few, many or a class of expanded clone.

D: TRBD1
V: TRBV5-6
size: -
J: TRBJ1-4
CDR3: CASRKTGGTKLFF
DNA: TGTGCCAGCAGAAAGACAGGGGGGACAAAACTGTTTTTT

D: -
V: TRBV28
size: once
J: TRBJ1-6
CDR3: CASSLTGGNSPLHF
DNA: TGTGCCAGCAGTTTAACGGGTGGCAATTCACCCCTCCACTTT

D: TRBD1
V: TRBV27
size: once
J: TRBJ2-7
CDR3: CASSLFQGVPYEQYF
DNA: TGTGCCAGCAGTTTATTTCAGGGGGTACCCTACGAGCAGTACTTC

D: -
V: TRBV7-2
size: few
J: TRBJ2-1
CDR3: CASSPGIHEQFF
DNA: TGTGCCAGCAGCCCAGGGATCCATGAGCAGTTCTTC

D: -
V: TRBV9
size: -
J: TRBJ2-7
CDR3: CASSAGLAVGEQYF
DNA: TGTGCCAGCAGCGCCGGACTCGCCGTGGGGGAGCAGTACTTC

D: -
V: TRBV5-1
size: -
J: TRBJ2-2
CDR3: CASSLGQNTGELFF
DNA: TGCGCCAGCAGCTTGGGACAAAACACCGGGGAGCTGTTTTTT

D: -
V: TRBV28
size: -
J: TRBJ1-2
CDR3: CASRIPGPRFSYTF
DNA: TGTGCCAGCAGGATCCCGGGACCGCGGTTTAGCTACACCTTC

D: -
V: TRBV18
size: -
J: TRBJ1-2
CDR3: CASSPGQNNYGYTF
DNA: TGTGCCAGCTCACCAGGGCAGAATAACTATGGCTACACCTTC

D: -
V: TRBV6-5
size: -
J: TRBJ2-7
CDR3: CASSDSGDTYEQYF
DNA: TGTGCCAGCAGTGACTCGGGAGACACCTACGAGCAGTACTTC

D: -
V: TRBV5-1
size: -
J: TRBJ1-2
CDR3: CASSLEGSGGYTF
DNA: TGCGCCAGCAGCTTGGAGGGGTCGGGTGGCTACACCTTC

D: -
V: TRBV18
size: -
J: TRBJ2-7
CDR3: CASSPPSAGLGSYEQYF
DNA: TGTGCCAGCTCACCACCTTCCGCGGGACTGGGCTCCTACGAGCAGTACTTC

D: -
V: TRBV7-9
size: -
J: TRBJ2-2
CDR3: CASSFLGAHTGELFF
DNA: TGTGCCAGCAGCTTTCTGGGGGCGCATACCGGGGAGCTGTTTTTT

D: -
V: TRBV5-8
size: once
J: TRBJ1-3
CDR3: CASSWRQSSGNTIYF
DNA: TGTGCCAGCAGCTGGCGTCAAAGCTCTGGAAACACCATATATTTT

D: TRBD2
V: TRBV7-9
size: -
J: TRBJ2-1
CDR3: CASSLHGTSGSYNEQFF
DNA: TGTGCCAGCAGCTTACATGGGACTAGCGGGAGTTACAATGAGCAGTTCTTC

D: -
V: TRBV5-4
size: -
J: TRBJ2-2
CDR3: CASSSRGELFF
DNA: TGTGCCAGCAGCTCTAGGGGGGAGCTGTTTTTT